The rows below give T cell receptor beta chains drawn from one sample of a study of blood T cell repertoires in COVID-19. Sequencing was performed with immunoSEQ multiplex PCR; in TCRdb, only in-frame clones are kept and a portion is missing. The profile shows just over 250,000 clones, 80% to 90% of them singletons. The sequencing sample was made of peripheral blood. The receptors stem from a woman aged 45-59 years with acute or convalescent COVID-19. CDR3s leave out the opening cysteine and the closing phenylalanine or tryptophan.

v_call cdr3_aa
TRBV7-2 ASSTTGAYGYT
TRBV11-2 ASSSGGALQF
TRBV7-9 ASSPGGAGVGFWTEAF
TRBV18 ASSPTGQGSTEAF
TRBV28 ASSLSGLAGGHAGELF
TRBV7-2 ASRPGRGNYGYT
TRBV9 ASSAYNTGELF
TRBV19 ASSIQLSDTQY
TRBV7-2 ASSLGLAGLYEQY
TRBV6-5 ASSPDRSTEAF
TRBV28 ASIREGTYEQY
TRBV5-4 ATGDSDYEQY
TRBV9 ASSVQGQAYEQY
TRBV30 AWSPKMTQY
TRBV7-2 ASSFSVNTEAF
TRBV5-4 AGRGTYEQY
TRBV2 ASSQLTSGTDTQY
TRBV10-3 AISESGPGMGGANVLT
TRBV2 ASTDSRATNEKLF
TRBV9 ASTVDSNTGELF
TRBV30 AWSPGDIDEQF
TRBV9 ASSPASWGTSGGYEQY
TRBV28 ASSPTGGEFNEQF
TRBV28 ASSLFASGRSGQY
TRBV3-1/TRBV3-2 ASSPQGTRETQY
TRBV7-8 ASSPYRQGSQPQH
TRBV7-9 ASSHDGNYGYT
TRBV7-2 ASSSAIAGANEQY
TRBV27 ASRLEGGDYEQY
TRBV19 ASSAGSGQPQH
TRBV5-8 ASNLRGLAGRWQKEQY
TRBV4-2 ASSQRDRDFYEQY
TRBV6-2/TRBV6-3 ASSSGGTGNEKLF
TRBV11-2 ASSLDRGYSNTGELF
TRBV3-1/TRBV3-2 ASSSTSGGVTQY
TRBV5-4 ASSRASIGQGNYGYT
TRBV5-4 ASSLVGEETQY
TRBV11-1 ASSLEGRGWETQY
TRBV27 ASSLTPSGIYNEQF
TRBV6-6 ASSLGGGGNTIY
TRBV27 ASSLLASSVLSTDTQY
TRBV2 ASSTSGTRRF
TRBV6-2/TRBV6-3 ASSSPGSGSRTGELF
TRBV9 ASSAQGPNTGELF
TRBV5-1 ASSLALAGQSSYNEQF
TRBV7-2 ASSLVGQGPLGEQF
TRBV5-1 ASSLITGGNEQF